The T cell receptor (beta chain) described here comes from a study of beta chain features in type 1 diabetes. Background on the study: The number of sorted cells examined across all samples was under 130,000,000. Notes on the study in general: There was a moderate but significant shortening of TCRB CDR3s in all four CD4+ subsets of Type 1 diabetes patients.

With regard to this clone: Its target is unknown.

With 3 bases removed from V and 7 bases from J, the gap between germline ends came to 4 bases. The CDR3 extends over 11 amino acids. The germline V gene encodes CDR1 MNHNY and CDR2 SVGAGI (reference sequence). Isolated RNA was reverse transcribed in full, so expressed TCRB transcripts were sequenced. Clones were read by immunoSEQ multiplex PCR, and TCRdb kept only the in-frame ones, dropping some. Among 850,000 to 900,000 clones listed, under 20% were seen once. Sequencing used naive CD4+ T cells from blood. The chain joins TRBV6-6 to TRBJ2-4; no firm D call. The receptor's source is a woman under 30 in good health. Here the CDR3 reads CASSYENIQYF. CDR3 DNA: TGTGCCAGCAGTTATGAGAACATTCAGTACTTC.